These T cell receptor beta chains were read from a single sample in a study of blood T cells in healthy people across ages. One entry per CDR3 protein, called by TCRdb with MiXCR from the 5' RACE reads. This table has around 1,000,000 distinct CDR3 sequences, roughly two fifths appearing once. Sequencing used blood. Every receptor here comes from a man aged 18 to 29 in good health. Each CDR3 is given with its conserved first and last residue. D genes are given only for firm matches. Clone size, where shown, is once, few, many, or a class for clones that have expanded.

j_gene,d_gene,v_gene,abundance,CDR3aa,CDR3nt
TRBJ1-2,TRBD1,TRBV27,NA,CASSPTGGTGYTF,TGTGCCAGCAGTCCGACAGGGGGCACTGGCTACACCTTC
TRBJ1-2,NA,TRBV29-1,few,CSVEDQVNYGYTF,TGCAGCGTTGAAGATCAGGTTAACTATGGCTACACCTTC
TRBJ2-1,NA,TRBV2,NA,CASSPGGVHEQFF,TGTGCCAGCAGTCCAGGGGGGGTCCATGAGCAGTTCTTC
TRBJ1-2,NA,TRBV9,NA,CASGADSSKGDYGYTF,TGTGCCAGCGGCGCGGACAGCTCTAAAGGGGACTATGGCTACACCTTC
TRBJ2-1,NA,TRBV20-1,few,CSAGTRHPSGNEQFF,TGCAGTGCTGGAACCAGACACCCCTCCGGCAATGAGCAGTTCTTC
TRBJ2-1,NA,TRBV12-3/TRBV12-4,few,CASRGTSPSYNEQFF,TGTGCCAGCAGGGGGACATCCCCCTCCTACAATGAGCAGTTCTTC
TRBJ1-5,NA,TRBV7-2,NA,CASSLSHSFSNQPQHF,TGTGCCAGCAGCTTGTCGCACAGCTTCAGCAATCAGCCCCAGCATTTT
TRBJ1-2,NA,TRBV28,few,CASGLGSYGYTF,TGTGCCAGCGGTCTGGGTAGCTATGGCTACACCTTC
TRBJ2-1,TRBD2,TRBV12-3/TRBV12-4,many,CASRSGGNEQFF,TGTGCCAGCCGATCGGGGGGGAATGAGCAGTTCTTC
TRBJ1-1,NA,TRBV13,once,CASSSSSQMNTEAFF,TGTGCCAGCAGCTCCTCCTCCCAGATGAACACTGAAGCTTTCTTT
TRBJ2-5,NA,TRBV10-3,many,CAISAGQQETQYF,TGTGCCATCAGTGCAGGGCAGCAAGAGACCCAGTACTTC
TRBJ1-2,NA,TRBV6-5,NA,CASSYSMRGLTNYGYTF,TGTGCCAGCAGTTACTCGATGCGGGGGCTTACTAACTATGGCTACACCTTC
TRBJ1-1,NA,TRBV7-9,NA,CASTLNKVAFF,TGTGCCAGCACCCTAAACAAGGTAGCTTTCTTT
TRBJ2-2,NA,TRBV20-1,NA,CSAGPAGQDGELFF,TGCAGTGCTGGGCCGGCTGGGCAAGACGGGGAGCTGTTTTTT
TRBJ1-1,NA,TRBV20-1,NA,CSARDQTVYTEAFF,TGCAGTGCTAGAGATCAGACAGTCTACACTGAAGCTTTCTTT
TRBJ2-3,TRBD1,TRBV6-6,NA,CASSYGQGGDTQYF,TGTGCCAGCAGTTACGGACAGGGAGGAGATACGCAGTATTTT
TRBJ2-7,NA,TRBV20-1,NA,CSASQAATYEQYF,TGCAGTGCTAGTCAGGCAGCTACTTACGAGCAGTACTTC